The clone carrying this T cell receptor beta chain was detected once. The sample belongs to a study of blood T cell repertoires in COVID-19. As handled by the study authors: Amplification of reference gene primers was used by the study to estimate nucleated cell counts. Assay: immunoSEQ multiplex PCR; the TCRdb copy retains only in-frame clones and omits some. V, J and clone size are taken as reported in that table, and D and trimming were inferred from the DNA itself. The data hold under 450,000 clones, with 70% to 90% observed a single time. This CDR3 has 16 residues. The V gene's germline CDR1 is MNHEY and CDR2 SMNVEV (reference sequence). Germline trimming cut 1 base from V and 5 bases from J; bases unmatched to any gene: 10.

The genes are TRBV27 and TRBJ2-5, with 7 bases that match TRBD1. The sequenced material came from PBMCs or T cells enriched from blood (not recorded which). The origin of this receptor is a man aged 25-45 years who had recovered from COVID-19. CDR3: CASSLLGQGVWETQYF. CDR3 DNA: TGTGCCAGCAGTTTATTGGGGCAGGGGGTATGGGAGACCCAGTACTTC.